This T cell receptor beta chain was captured in a study of human T cells and chemical hapten exposure. Time point in this sample: patch test 1, 2 weeks after DPC sensitization. Noted treatment: therapeutic diphenylcyclopropenone sensitization with weekly scalp DPC. It was unfractionated whole blood from which total RNA was extracted. People who gave samples had alopecia, were 18 to 70 years old, and were suitable for DPC. This clonotype has more than one count but fewer than ten. One entry per CDR3 protein results from TCRdb running MiXCR on the RACE reads. The table shows approximately 52,000 distinct CDR3 sequences, with approximately 11% occurring only once. The CDR3 length is 16 residues. CDR1 and CDR2 (germline): SSHAT, FNYEAQ (reference sequence). The V end was cut by 5 bases, the J end by 4 bases, with 17 bases between.

The sequencing here drew on whole blood, taken in connection with sensitization to the hapten diphenylcyclopropenone (DPC). The chain carries TRBV7-7 and TRBJ2-2, with D tentatively TRBD1 or TRBD2 (5 bases each). This receptor was identified in a middle-aged woman with alopecia areata. Some clones in this sample may be carry-over from other donors' samples. DNA of the CDR3: TGTGCCAGCAGCGAACAGTCCGGGACCCTCACCGGGGAGCTGTTTTTT. It translates to CASSEQSGTLTGELFF.